Presented here are 20 T cell receptor beta chains from one specimen sequenced in a study of identical twins. TCRdb ran MiXCR on the 5' RACE reads and lists one entry per CDR3 protein. The sample has roughly 1,500,000 distinct CDR3 sequences, about 30% seen once; the top ten hold about 0.3%. The sequenced sample consisted of cord blood. All receptors derive from a newborn girl in good health.

This clonotype came up a few times. The chain recombines TRBV14 with TRBJ1-2; D is unclear. CDR3 length: 15 residues. V lost 0 bases, J lost 8 bases, and 16 bases lay in between. CDR1 is SGHDN and CDR2 is FVKESK in the germline V gene. The chain's CDR3 is CASSQDPAGVRGYTF. The CDR3 DNA reads TGTGCCAGCAGCCAAGATCCGGCGGGCGTGAGGGGCTACACCTTC. The variable domain in full, completed from reference TRBV14 and TRBJ1-2, reads EAGVTQFPSHSVIEKGQTVTLRCDPISGHDNLYWYRRVMGKEIKFLLHFVKESKQDESGMPNNRFLAERTGGTYSTLKVQPAELEDSGVYFCASSQDPAGVRGYTFGSGTRLTVV.

As regards this clonotype: At one of its ends the junction is not consistent with the germline gene, which may arise from a read error. CDR3 protein: CASSLSRTDAQYF. The CDR3 DNA sequence: TGTGCCAGCAGTTTAAGTCGAACAGATGCGCAGTATTTT. V and J are TRBV12-3 or TRBV12-4 and TRBJ2-3; D unresolved. The CDR3 runs 13 residues.

The chain links TRBV6-1 to TRBJ1-2; TRBD1 might be the D (5 bases). V lost 6 bases and J lost 3, with 14 bases in between. This CDR3 spans 14 amino acids. CDR1 is MNHNS, CDR2 SASEGT, per germline. The CDR3 protein is CASRKQGLDYGYTF. CDR3 coding DNA: TGTGCCAGCAGGAAGCAGGGTTTGGACTATGGCTACACCTTC.

The chain has TRBV6-1 and TRBJ2-7; a weak D match, TRBD1 (6 bases). V was pared by 5 bases and J by 0 bases, with 14 bases between. CDR3 length equals 15 residues. CDR1 MNHNS and CDR2 SASEGT come from the germline V gene. The CDR3: CASSSGQPPSYEQYF. CDR3 sequence (DNA): TGTGCCAGCAGTTCAGGACAGCCGCCCTCCTACGAGCAGTACTTC.

This clonotype occurred a few times. The J gene is TRBJ1-5, the V gene TRBV7-2; D not certain. The CDR3 length is 15 residues. Trimming removed 1 base at V and 11 bases at J, with 18 bases between. CDR1 is SGHTA and CDR2 is FQGNSA in the germline V gene. The CDR3 here is CASSLDQYSGVTQHF. The CDR3 region has the DNA TGTGCCAGCAGCTTAGATCAGTATTCCGGGGTGACCCAGCATTTT.

The rearrangement links TRBV6-5 to TRBJ2-2; TRBD2 matches at 7 bases. The ends lost 7 bases at V and 3 bases at J; junction bases unmatched: 5. Germline values: CDR1 MNHEY, CDR2 SVGAGI. CDR3 length: 14 residues. CDR3 DNA sequence: TGTGCCAGCATGGCTAGCGGTTACACCGGGGAGCTGTTTTTT. Encoded protein: CASMASGYTGELFF.

This chain connects TRBV14 to TRBJ2-7; TRBD2 aligns across 9 bases. From germline, CDR1 is SGHDN and CDR2 FVKESK. The ends lost 3 bases at V and 6 bases at J; junction bases unmatched: 9. CDR3 length: 15 amino acids. The CDR3 sequence is CASSQVLAGAGEQYF. The DNA for the CDR3 is TGTGCCAGCAGCCAGGTTTTAGCGGGAGCCGGCGAGCAGTACTTC.

This chain uses TRBV4-2 with TRBJ2-5; D gene uncertain. The germline V gene has CDR1 LGHNA and CDR2 YNFKEQ. This CDR3 spans 15 amino acids. With 0 bases removed from V and 11 bases from J, the gap between germline ends came to 19 bases. The CDR3 region has the DNA TGTGCCAGCAGCCAAGAAGTTTCGATCCGAAATGAGCAGTACTTC. Its translation: CASSQEVSIRNEQYF.

The CDR3 sequence is CASHSRGARDTQYF. In DNA, the CDR3 is TGCGCCAGCCATAGCAGGGGGGCGAGAGATACGCAGTATTTT. This chain uses TRBV5-1 with TRBJ2-3; TRBD1 is a possible D gene (7 bases). This CDR3 region has 14 residues. The germline V gene encodes CDR1 SGHRS and CDR2 YFSETQ. Trimming left V 7 bases short and J 5 bases short, with 17 bases between.

This clonotype appeared many times. The chain links TRBV12-3 or TRBV12-4 to TRBJ2-1; no reliable D call. V shed 10 bases and J shed 3 bases, with 7 bases lying between them. This CDR3 contains 11 residues. This CDR3 is CATRGYNEQFF. In DNA form, the CDR3 reads TGTGCCACCCGAGGCTACAATGAGCAGTTCTTC.

This clonotype has just a few counts. V is TRBV13 and J is TRBJ2-7, with a tentative D call TRBD2 (5 bases). V lost 5 bases and J lost 2, with 10 bases in between. Germline-derived CDR1 and CDR2 are PRHDT and FYEKMQ (reference sequence). The CDR3 totals 13 residues. The CDR3 spells CASSVKLAYEQYF. The CDR3 DNA is TGTGCCAGCAGCGTCAAACTAGCCTACGAGCAGTACTTC.

The chain uses TRBV20-1 and TRBJ1-1; perhaps TRBD1 as D (6 bases). The CDR3 loop spans 11 amino acids. The ends were cut back, 6 bases at V and 8 bases at J, with 13 bases in the middle. Germline CDR1 reads DFQATT; CDR2 reads SNEGSKA (reference sequence). The CDR3 sequence: CSAKDSLEAFF. For the CDR3, the DNA is TGCAGTGCAAAGGACAGCCTAGAAGCTTTCTTT.

Written as DNA, the CDR3 is TGTGCCAGCAGCTTGGCGGTGCAGGGGAATTCACCCCTCCACTTT. It encodes CASSLAVQGNSPLHF. This sequence joins TRBV5-6 and TRBJ1-6; D is possibly TRBD1 (6 bases). Germline V gene sequence: CDR1 SGHDT, CDR2 YYEEEE. The CDR3 sequence is 15 residues long. The germline V and J ends were trimmed by 0 bases and 7 bases, with 11 bases remaining between them.

The gene calls are TRBV3-1 and TRBJ1-4, with D tentatively TRBD1 (5 bases). The germline gives CDR1 LGHDT, CDR2 YNNKEL (reference sequence). CDR3 length equals 15 residues. The germline V and J ends were trimmed by 2 bases and 8 bases, with 15 bases remaining between them. The CDR3 loop is CASSQSRVGNEKLFF. The CDR3 DNA reads TGTGCCAGCAGCCAATCCAGGGTAGGAAACGAAAAACTGTTTTTT.

This clonotype came up once. The chain links TRBV20-1 to TRBJ2-1, with 8 bases aligning to TRBD2. The CDR3 is made up of 14 amino acids. With 3 bases clipped from V and 4 bases from J, the junction kept 5 bases outside the gene matches. Germline CDR1 DFQATT, CDR2 SNEGSKA (reference sequence). The CDR3 nucleotides are TGCAGTGCTAGGGGACTAGTGGGGTACAATGAGCAGTTCTTC. Translated, it gives CSARGLVGYNEQFF.

This clonotype was detected ten times or more. V is TRBV6-6 and J is TRBJ1-2; 8 bases are a match to TRBD1. CDR1 is MNHNY, CDR2 SVGAGI, per germline (reference sequence). The CDR3 length is 13 residues. Trimming cost V 6 bases and J 4 bases; bases outside gene matches: 4. The CDR3 coding sequence is TGTGCCAGCAGGACGACAGGGGCCTATGGCTACACCTTC. Its protein product is CASRTTGAYGYTF.

This clonotype was seen a handful of times. The rearrangement links TRBV13 to TRBJ2-3; 7 nucleotides agree with TRBD2. This CDR3 has 17 residues. The junction had 12 bases not matched to a gene; V was cut back by 4 bases and J by 2 bases. The V gene's germline CDR1 is PRHDT and CDR2 FYEKMQ (reference sequence). The CDR3 region has the DNA TGTGCCAGCAGCTCCTCTTGGGCGGGGGACCTCACAGATACGCAGTATTTT. It translates to CASSSSWAGDLTDTQYF.

This chain joins TRBV7-9 and TRBJ2-5, with D possibly matching TRBD2 (5 bases). Trimming cost V 5 bases and J 5 bases, with 21 bases left between them. Germline lookup yields CDR1 SEHNR and CDR2 FQNEAQ (reference sequence). The CDR3 runs to 16 residues. The DNA of the CDR3 is TGTGCCAGCAGCCCGGGCGCCATGGGGAGAGGGGAGACCCAGTACTTC. It encodes CASSPGAMGRGETQYF.

This clonotype appeared many times. The V call is TRBV7-2, the J call TRBJ2-7, with D hard to call. With 2 bases removed from V and 2 bases from J, the gap between germline ends came to 7 bases. The CDR3 spans 13 residues. Germline-derived CDR1 and CDR2 are SGHTA and FQGNSA. The CDR3 nucleotides are TGTGCCAGCAGCTTATTGGTGACCTACGAGCAGTACTTC. Translated: CASSLLVTYEQYF.

In this sample, this clonotype turned up a few times. A junction boundary mismatches the germline segment, possibly from a read error. This sequence joins TRBV7-8 and TRBJ2-3; D may be TRBD1 or TRBD2 (5 bases each). Germline CDR1 SGHVS, CDR2 FQNEAQ. CDR3 length: 18 residues. The CDR3 sequence: CASSLALLLLASTGTQYF. For the CDR3, the DNA is TGTGCCAGCAGCTTAGCCCTCCTGTTGCTAGCTAGCACAGGTACGCAGTATTTT.